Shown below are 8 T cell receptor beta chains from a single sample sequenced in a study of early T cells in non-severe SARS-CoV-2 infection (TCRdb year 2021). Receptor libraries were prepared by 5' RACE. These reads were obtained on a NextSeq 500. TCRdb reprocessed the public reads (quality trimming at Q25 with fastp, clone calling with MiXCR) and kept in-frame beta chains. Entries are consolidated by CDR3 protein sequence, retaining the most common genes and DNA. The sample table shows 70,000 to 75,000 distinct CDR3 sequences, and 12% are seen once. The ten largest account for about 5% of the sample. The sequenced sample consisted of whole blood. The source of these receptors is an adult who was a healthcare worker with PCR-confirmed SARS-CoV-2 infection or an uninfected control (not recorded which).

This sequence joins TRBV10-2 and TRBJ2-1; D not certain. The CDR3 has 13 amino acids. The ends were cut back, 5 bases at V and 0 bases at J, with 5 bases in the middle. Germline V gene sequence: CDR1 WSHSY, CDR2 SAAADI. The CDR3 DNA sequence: TGCGCCAGCAGTCCGAGCTCCTACAATGAGCAGTTCTTC. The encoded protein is CASSPSSYNEQFF.

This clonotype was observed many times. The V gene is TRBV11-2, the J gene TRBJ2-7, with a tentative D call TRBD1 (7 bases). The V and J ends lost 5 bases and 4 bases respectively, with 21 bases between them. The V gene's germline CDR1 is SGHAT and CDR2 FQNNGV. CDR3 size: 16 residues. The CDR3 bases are TGTGCCAGCAGCGGCCGGCGGCAGGGGGGTTCGTACGAGCAGTACTTC. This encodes CASSGRRQGGSYEQYF.

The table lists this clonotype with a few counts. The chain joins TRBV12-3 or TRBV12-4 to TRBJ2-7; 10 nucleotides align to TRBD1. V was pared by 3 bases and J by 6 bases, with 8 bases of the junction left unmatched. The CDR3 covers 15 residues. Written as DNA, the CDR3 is TGTGCCAGCAGTTTGGGAGGGACAGGGGTTAGCGAGCAGTACTTC. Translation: CASSLGGTGVSEQYF.

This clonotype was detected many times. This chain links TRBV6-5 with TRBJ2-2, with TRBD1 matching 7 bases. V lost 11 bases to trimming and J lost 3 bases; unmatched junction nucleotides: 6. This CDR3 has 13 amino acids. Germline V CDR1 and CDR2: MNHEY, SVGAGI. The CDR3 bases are TGTGCCTCTCGACAGGGACACACCGGGGAGCTGTTTTTT. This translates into CASRQGHTGELFF.

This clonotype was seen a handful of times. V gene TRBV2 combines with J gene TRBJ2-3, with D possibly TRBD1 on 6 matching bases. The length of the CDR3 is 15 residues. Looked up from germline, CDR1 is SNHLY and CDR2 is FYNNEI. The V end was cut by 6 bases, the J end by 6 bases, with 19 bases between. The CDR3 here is CASSLRGRGEDTQYF. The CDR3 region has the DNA TGTGCCAGCAGCCTCAGGGGCAGGGGCGAGGATACGCAGTATTTT.

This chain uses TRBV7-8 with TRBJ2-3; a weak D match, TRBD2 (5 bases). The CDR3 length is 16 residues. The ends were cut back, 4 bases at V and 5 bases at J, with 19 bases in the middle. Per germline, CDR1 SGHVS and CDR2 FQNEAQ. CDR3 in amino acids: CASSSGAGIWGDTQYF. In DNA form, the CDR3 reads TGTGCCAGCAGCTCAGGAGCCGGGATCTGGGGAGATACGCAGTATTTT.

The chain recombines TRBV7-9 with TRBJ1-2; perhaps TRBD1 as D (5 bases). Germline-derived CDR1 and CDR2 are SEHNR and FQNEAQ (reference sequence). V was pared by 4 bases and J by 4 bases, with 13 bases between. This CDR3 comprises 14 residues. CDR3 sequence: CASSYTGLSYGYTF. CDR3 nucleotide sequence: TGTGCCAGCAGCTATACGGGACTCTCCTATGGCTACACCTTC.

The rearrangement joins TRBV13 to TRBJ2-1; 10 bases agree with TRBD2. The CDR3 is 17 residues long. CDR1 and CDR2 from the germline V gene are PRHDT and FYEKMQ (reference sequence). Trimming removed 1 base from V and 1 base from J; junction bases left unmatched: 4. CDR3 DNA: TGTGCCAGCAGCTTAGCGCTAGCGGGAGTATCCTACAATGAGCAGTTCTTC. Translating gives CASSLALAGVSYNEQFF.